This is a list of T cell receptor beta chains from one sample in a study of T cell responses to AZD1222 COVID-19 vaccine. Using immunoSEQ multiplex PCR, the repertoire was profiled, and TCRdb retains in-frame clones only, with some absent. The sample holds fewer than 200,000 clones, around 89% seen once. Sample: peripheral blood, taken 28 days after the second dose of the MenACWY control vaccine. The source of these receptors is an adult who received the MenACWY meningococcal vaccine as a control. CDR3s include the opening cysteine and the closing phenylalanine or tryptophan. Fields, in order: V gene, clone size, J gene, D gene, CDR3 DNA, CDR3 protein. A D gene is named only where the DNA matches it firmly. For some rows the clone size is stated as once, few or many, or as a class when expanded; others skip it.

>TRBV7-2|-|TRBJ2-5|TRBD1
TGTGCCAGCAGCCTTGGGACAGGGATCCAAGAGACCCAGTACTTC
CASSLGTGIQETQYF
>TRBV5-5|once|TRBJ2-1|-
TGTGCCAGCAGCTTGCGGGGGAGCTCCTACAATGAGCAGTTCTTC
CASSLRGSSYNEQFF
>TRBV2|-|TRBJ1-1|TRBD1
TGTGCCAGCAGTGGAGAAGGACAGGGTACCACTGAAGCTTTCTTT
CASSGEGQGTTEAFF
>TRBV19|once|TRBJ2-7|TRBD1
TGTGCCAGTAGTTCTTCGGGACAGGGGGCCCACGAGCAGTACTTC
CASSSSGQGAHEQYF
>TRBV4-3|-|TRBJ2-1|TRBD2
TGCGCCAGCAGCCCCTGGACTAGCGGACAGCAGTTCTTC
CASSPWTSGQQFF
>TRBV18|-|TRBJ2-1|-
TGTGCCAGCTCACCACGAGGGGATGAGCAGTTCTTC
CASSPRGDEQFF
>TRBV29-1|-|TRBJ1-5|TRBD1
TGCAGCGTTGTAGGGACAGGCAATCAGCCCCAGCATTTT
CSVVGTGNQPQHF
>TRBV7-8|-|TRBJ2-7|TRBD2
TGTGCCAGCATGGGGGGCAGCGGGAGCATGTGGCACGAGCAGTACTTC
CASMGGSGSMWHEQYF
>TRBV28|-|TRBJ1-5|TRBD1
TGTGCCAGCAGTTCCGAAAGTGCAGGGGGGAGCAATCAGCCCCAGCATTTT
CASSSESAGGSNQPQHF
>TRBV9|-|TRBJ1-4|-
TGTGCCAGCAGCGAGGACGGTCGTGAAAAACTGTTTTTT
CASSEDGREKLFF
>TRBV28|-|TRBJ1-1|TRBD1
TGTGCCAGCAGTTTCGGGACAGAGGGGACCACTGAAGCTTTCTTT
CASSFGTEGTTEAFF
>TRBV14|-|TRBJ2-5|-
TGTGCCAGCAGCCAGAGGGATCAAGAGACCCAGTACTTC
CASSQRDQETQYF
>TRBV11-2|-|TRBJ2-3|-
TGTGCCAGCAGCTTATGGGCGGTTAGCACAGATACGCAGTATTTT
CASSLWAVSTDTQYF
>TRBV16|-|TRBJ1-2|TRBD1
TGTGCCAGCAGCCAAGACAGGGCGGAAGGCTACACCTTC
CASSQDRAEGYTF
>TRBV7-9|-|TRBJ1-6|-
TGTGCCACCGTTTTGGACAAATCGATTTGGGCCCTCCACTTT
CATVLDKSIWALHF
>TRBV28|-|TRBJ2-1|-
TGTGCCAGCAGTTTGTCGGAAAATGAGCAGTTCTTC
CASSLSENEQFF
>TRBV10-1|-|TRBJ1-3|-
TGCGCCAGCAGTCCCGACAGCTCTGGAAACACCATATATTTT
CASSPDSSGNTIYF
>TRBV6-1|-|TRBJ1-5|-
TGTGCCAGCAGTGAATCGTGGTCTTTAGTCAGAGGGTCCCAGCATTTT
CASSESWSLVRGSQHF
>TRBV9|-|TRBJ2-7|TRBD1
TGTGCCAGCAGCGTAGCGGGGACAGGGTCCCACGAGCAGTACTTC
CASSVAGTGSHEQYF
>TRBV11-2|-|TRBJ1-2|TRBD1
TGTGCCAGCAGCTTAAGCGCCGACAGGGAAGATAACTATGGCTACACCTTC
CASSLSADREDNYGYTF
>TRBV28|-|TRBJ1-2|TRBD1
TGTGCCAGCAGTACGCACAGGGGACACTATGGCTACACCTTC
CASSTHRGHYGYTF
>TRBV5-1|once|TRBJ2-7|-
TGCGCCAGCAGCTTGCAGGGGGGGACCTACGAGCAGTACTTC
CASSLQGGTYEQYF